A single sample gave rise to the 2 T cell receptor beta chains below, sequenced in a study of blood T cells in healthy people across ages. A second roughly 7 to 11 cycle PCR used barcoded and J-beta primers. TCRdb fed the 5' RACE reads into MiXCR, producing one record per CDR3 protein. Of approximately 1,000,000 distinct CDR3 sequences listed, 45% were seen once; the top ten hold 18%. The source material was blood. These receptor sequences come from a woman in her fifties or sixties in good health.

The rearrangement links TRBV27 to TRBJ1-5; D ambiguous. The CDR3 covers 14 residues. CDR1 is MNHEY, CDR2 SMNVEV, per germline (reference sequence). The V end lost 4 bases, the J end lost 4 bases, and 11 bases lay between the germline ends. The CDR3 sequence is CASSSTQPNQPQHF. The CDR3 region has the DNA TGTGCCAGCAGTTCGACACAGCCAAATCAGCCCCAGCATTTT.

This rearrangement joins TRBV9 to TRBJ2-4, with D perhaps matching TRBD1 (5 bases). CDR3 length: 13 residues. Trimming took off 3 bases at V and 5 bases at J, with 9 bases between the two ends. Per the germline V gene, CDR1 is SGDLS and CDR2 is YYNGEE. DNA of the CDR3: TGTGCCAGCAGCGCCCCCAGGGAAAACATTCAGTACTTC. This encodes CASSAPRENIQYF.